This passage covers 12 T cell receptor beta chains from one sample sequenced in a study of blood T cells in healthy people across ages. A second PCR of 7 to 11 cycles used a sample-barcoded 5' primer and a J-beta primer mix. TCRdb passed the 5' RACE reads through MiXCR, listing each CDR3 protein once. The sample has 1,500,000 or so distinct CDR3 sequences, 35% to 45% seen once; the top ten hold around 4%. The sequenced material came from blood. Receptors originate from a woman under 30 in good health.

The chain couples TRBV5-1 to TRBJ2-3; TRBD2 aligns across 8 bases. The CDR3 is made up of 19 amino acids. Germline CDR1 reads SGHRS; CDR2 reads YFSETQ. V shed 1 base, J shed 0 bases, and the junction held 13 bases outside the gene matches. This CDR3 is CASSLFGTRGGTSTDTQYF. The CDR3 DNA follows: TGCGCCAGCAGCTTGTTCGGGACTAGGGGGGGAACTAGCACAGATACGCAGTATTTT.

The sample holds a few counts of this clonotype. The rearrangement links TRBV29-1 to TRBJ2-3; maybe TRBD2 (6 bases). V lost 2 bases to trimming and J lost 7 bases, with 13 bases between them. The CDR3 is 13 residues long. Germline CDR1 is SQVTM and CDR2 is ANQGSEA. CDR3 DNA: TGCAGCGTTGAACCGGACTACTCACATACGCAGTATTTT. Protein product: CSVEPDYSHTQYF.

The rearrangement joins TRBV6-5 to TRBJ1-1, with D hard to call. CDR3 length: 13 amino acids. V dropped 5 bases and J dropped 1 base, with 8 bases sitting between them. CDR1 is MNHEY and CDR2 is SVGAGI in the germline V gene. The CDR3 region has the DNA TGTGCCAGCAGTGACTACCAGAACACTGAAGCTTTCTTT. Protein: CASSDYQNTEAFF.

This chain connects TRBV5-1 to TRBJ1-4; D is unresolved. Germline-derived CDR1 and CDR2 are SGHRS and YFSETQ. Trimming stripped 5 bases from V and 3 bases from J, with 11 bases between. CDR3 length: 14 amino acids. CDR3 in DNA: TGCGCCAGCAGTCTGGAGTTCGCTAATGAAAAACTGTTTTTT. This encodes CASSLEFANEKLFF.

The table lists this clonotype with a few counts. In DNA, the CDR3 is TGTGCCAGCAGCAATCCTAGCGGGAGGAACCCAAGTTACAATGAGCAGTTCTTC. This translates into CASSNPSGRNPSYNEQFF. The V call is TRBV7-9, the J call TRBJ2-1; 11 bases agree with TRBD2. Germline trimming cut 5 bases from V and 4 bases from J; bases unmatched to any gene: 13. In germline, CDR1 is SEHNR, CDR2 FQNEAQ (reference sequence). This CDR3 is built from 18 residues. Together with reference TRBV7-9 and TRBJ2-1, the CDR3 gives the full variable domain: DTGVSQNPRHKITKRGQNVTFRCDPISEHNRLYWYRQTLGQGPEFLTYFQNEAQLEKSRLLSDRFSAERPKGSFSTLEIQRTEQGDSAMYLCASSNPSGRNPSYNEQFFGPGTRLTVL.

This clonotype was detected only a few times. V and J are TRBV6-2 or TRBV6-3 and TRBJ2-1; D is unclear. Germline assignment: CDR1 MNHEY and CDR2 SVGEGT. Deletions cut 5 bases from V and 10 bases from J, with 12 bases between. The CDR3 spans 12 residues. CDR3 region: CASSQRVVEQFF. The CDR3 bases are TGTGCCAGCAGTCAAAGGGTAGTCGAGCAGTTCTTC.

This sequence joins TRBV12-3 or TRBV12-4 and TRBJ1-5; D not certain. Trimming pared 4 bases from V and 0 bases from J, leaving 10 bases between. This CDR3 contains 15 residues. CDR3 protein: CASSSTGSSNQPQHF. CDR3 nucleotides: TGTGCCAGCAGTTCAACGGGCAGTAGCAATCAGCCCCAGCATTTT.

This clonotype was seen repeatedly, ten times or more. This chain connects TRBV20-1 to TRBJ1-4; D not resolved. V was clipped by 3 bases and J by 7 bases, with 12 bases between them. The CDR3 sequence is 13 residues long. Germline values: CDR1 DFQATT, CDR2 SNEGSKA (reference sequence). CDR3 coding DNA: TGCAGTGCTAGTCGGACTGGTGGTGAAAAACTGTTTTTT. It encodes CSASRTGGEKLFF.

This clonotype was seen more than once but under ten times. The genes are TRBV30 and TRBJ2-4; D may be TRBD1 or TRBD2 (5 bases each). Germline V lookup: CDR1 GTSNPN, CDR2 SVGIG (reference sequence). This CDR3 has 15 residues. V lost 4 bases and J 0 bases, leaving 13 bases between the germline ends. CDR3: CAWKEGQLAKNIQYF. CDR3 DNA sequence: TGTGCCTGGAAAGAGGGGCAGCTAGCCAAAAACATTCAGTACTTC.

The rearrangement uses TRBV7-9 and TRBJ2-5; TRBD1 matches at 7 bases. Germline V gene sequence: CDR1 SEHNR, CDR2 FQNEAQ (reference sequence). The length of the CDR3 is 13 residues. The V gene end was trimmed by 6 bases and the J gene end by 11 bases; junction bases not matched to a gene: 12. For the CDR3, the DNA is TGTGCCAGCAGAGGGGACAGATACAATGAGCAGTACTTC. Amino acids: CASRGDRYNEQYF.

V and J are TRBV12-3 or TRBV12-4 and TRBJ1-2, with D possibly TRBD1 on 5 matching bases. The CDR3 covers 14 residues. Trimming stripped 4 bases from V and 1 base from J, with 10 bases between. In nucleotides, the CDR3 is TGTGCCAGCAGTTCGCGACAGCTTAACTATGGCTACACCTTC. Translated, it gives CASSSRQLNYGYTF.

Turning to this clonotype: Sequence at one end of the junction differs from germline and may be a read error. The rearrangement links TRBV12-3 or TRBV12-4 to TRBJ2-5; 7 nucleotides align to TRBD2. TRBJ2-7 matches the DNA end more closely, so the J call is doubtful. This CDR3 is built from 14 residues. In nucleotides, the CDR3 is TGTGTCAGCAGTCCGGGAGCTAGCGGCGACGAGCAGTACTTC. This translates into CVSSPGASGDEQYF.